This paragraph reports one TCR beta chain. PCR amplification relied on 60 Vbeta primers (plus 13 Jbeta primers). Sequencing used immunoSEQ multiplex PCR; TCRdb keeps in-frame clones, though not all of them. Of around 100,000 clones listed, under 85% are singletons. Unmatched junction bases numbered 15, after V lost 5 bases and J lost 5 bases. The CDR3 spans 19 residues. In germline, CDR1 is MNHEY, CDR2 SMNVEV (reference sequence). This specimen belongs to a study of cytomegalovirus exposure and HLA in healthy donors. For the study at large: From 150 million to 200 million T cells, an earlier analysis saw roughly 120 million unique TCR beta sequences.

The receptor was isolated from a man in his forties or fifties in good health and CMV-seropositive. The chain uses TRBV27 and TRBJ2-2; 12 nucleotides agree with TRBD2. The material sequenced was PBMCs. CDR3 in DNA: TGTGCCAGCAGTAAGGGACGTCTAGCGGGAGGGCCCCATACCGGGGAGCTGTTTTTT. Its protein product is CASSKGRLAGGPHTGELFF.